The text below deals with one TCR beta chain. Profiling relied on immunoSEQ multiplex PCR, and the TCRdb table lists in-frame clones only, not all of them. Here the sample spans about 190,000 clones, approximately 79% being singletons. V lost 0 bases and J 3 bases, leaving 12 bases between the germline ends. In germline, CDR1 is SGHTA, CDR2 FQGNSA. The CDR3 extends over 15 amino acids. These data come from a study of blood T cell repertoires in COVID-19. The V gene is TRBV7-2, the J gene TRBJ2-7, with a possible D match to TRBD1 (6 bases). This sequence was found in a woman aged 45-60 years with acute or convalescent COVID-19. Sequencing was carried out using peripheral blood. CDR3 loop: CASSLAPGQVYEQYF. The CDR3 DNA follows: TGTGCCAGCAGCTTAGCGCCGGGACAAGTCTACGAGCAGTACTTC.